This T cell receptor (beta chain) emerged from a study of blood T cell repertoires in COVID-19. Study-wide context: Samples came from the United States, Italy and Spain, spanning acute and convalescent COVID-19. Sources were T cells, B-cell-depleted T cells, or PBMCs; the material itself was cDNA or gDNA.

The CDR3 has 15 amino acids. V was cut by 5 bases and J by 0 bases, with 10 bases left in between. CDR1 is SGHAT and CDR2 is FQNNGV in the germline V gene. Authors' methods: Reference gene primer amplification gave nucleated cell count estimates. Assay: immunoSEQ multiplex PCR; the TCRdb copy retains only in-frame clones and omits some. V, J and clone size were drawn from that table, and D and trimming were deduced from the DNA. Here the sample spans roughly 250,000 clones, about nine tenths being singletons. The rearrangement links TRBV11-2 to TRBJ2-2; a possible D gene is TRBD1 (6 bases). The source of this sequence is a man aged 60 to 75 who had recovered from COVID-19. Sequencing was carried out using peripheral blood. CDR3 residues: CASSAGTTNTGELFF. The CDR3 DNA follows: TGTGCCAGCAGCGCCGGGACAACGAACACCGGGGAGCTGTTTTTT.